This is a list of T cell receptor beta chains from one sample in a study of technical replicates of blood from a handful of donors. This table comes from immunoSEQ multiplex PCR, and its TCRdb copy is limited to in-frame clones, with some not included. There are approximately 70,000 clones in the sample; 85% to 95% occur only once, and roughly 0.39% lies in the top ten. The sequenced material came from T cells isolated from PBMCs. Receptors originate from a human donor in good health. Each CDR3 is given with its conserved first and last residue. A D gene is named only where the DNA matches it firmly.

TRBJ1-1 TRBV25-1 - TGTGCCAGCAGTGAATTCCCGGGATACACTGAAGCTTTCTTT CASSEFPGYTEAFF
TRBJ2-2 TRBV7-6 - TGTGCCAGCAGCTCCGGGACTCACACCGGGGAGCTGTTTTTT CASSSGTHTGELFF
TRBJ1-5 TRBV11-2 - TGTGCCAGCAGCTTAAGGTGGTCAGGGGTTCAGCCCCAGCATTTT CASSLRWSGVQPQHF
TRBJ2-2 TRBV6-6 - TGTGCCAGCAGAGACCGGGACTCTAGGACCGGGGAGCTGTTTTTT CASRDRDSRTGELFF
TRBJ2-7 TRBV7-2 TRBD2 TGTGCCAGCAGCCTCAACCGCCCGGGGACTAGCGGGAACTCCTACGAGCAGTACTTC CASSLNRPGTSGNSYEQYF
TRBJ2-3 TRBV7-2 - TGTGCCAGCAGCTTTCCCCTTACGGGAGCAACTAGCACAGATACGCAGTATTTT CASSFPLTGATSTDTQYF
TRBJ2-3 TRBV4-3 TRBD2 TGCGCCAGCAGCCGAATACTAGCGGACACAGATACGCAGTATTTT CASSRILADTDTQYF
TRBJ2-2 TRBV7-7 TRBD2 TGTGCCTTTGTACCCGGGCTAGCGGACACCGGGGAGCTGTTTTTT CAFVPGLADTGELFF
TRBJ1-1 TRBV7-2 TRBD1 TGTGCCAGCAGCTCGGGACAGGGGGCCACTGAAGCTTTCTTT CASSSGQGATEAFF
TRBJ2-7 TRBV6-5 - TGTGCCAGCAGGTCCGCAGGGTCTGGGGAGCAGTACTTC CASRSAGSGEQYF
TRBJ2-6 TRBV9 TRBD1 TGTGCCAGCAGCGAAACAGGGGTAGGGGCCAACGTCCTGACTTTC CASSETGVGANVLTF
TRBJ2-6 TRBV6-5 - TGTGCCAGCAGCCTGGGAGACGGGGCCAACGTCCTGACTTTC CASSLGDGANVLTF
TRBJ2-3 TRBV19 TRBD2 TGTGCCAGTTCTCCGGGACTAGGGGGAGCAGATACGCAGTATTTT CASSPGLGGADTQYF
TRBJ2-7 TRBV29-1 - TGCAGCGTTGAAGAGAGAAGGTTTCGCGGCAACGAGCAGTACTTC CSVEERRFRGNEQYF
TRBJ2-1 TRBV30 - TGTGCCTGGACTTCCAGCGCTTCCTACAATGAGCAGTTCTTC CAWTSSASYNEQFF
TRBJ2-5 TRBV28 TRBD2 TGTGCCAGCAGTGTTAGCGGGAATCAAGAGACCCAGTACTTC CASSVSGNQETQYF
TRBJ2-2 TRBV19 - TGTGCCAGTAGTATCCTCCCGAACACCGGGGAGCTGTTTTTT CASSILPNTGELFF
TRBJ1-5 TRBV4-1 TRBD1 TGCGCCAGCAGTCTTACAGGGGGCGGACAGCCCCAGCATTTT CASSLTGGGQPQHF
TRBJ1-1 TRBV9 - TGTGCCAGCAGCGCTGGGGCGACTGAAGCTTTCTTT CASSAGATEAFF
TRBJ1-5 TRBV5-1 - TGCGCCAGCAGCTTGGACGGGTTTAATCAGCCCCAGCATTTT CASSLDGFNQPQHF
TRBJ2-7 TRBV7-2 - TGTGCCAGCAGCTTAGTCTCTAGTGAGCAGTACTTC CASSLVSSEQYF
TRBJ2-1 TRBV9 TRBD2 TGTGCCAGCAGCGCGGCGCGGACTAGCGGGAGGGCGTGGAATGAGCAGTTCTTC CASSAARTSGRAWNEQFF
TRBJ2-7 TRBV27 TRBD2 TGTGCCAGCAGTGTAGGCCCTGGACTAGGATCCTACGAGCAGTACTTC CASSVGPGLGSYEQYF
TRBJ2-3 TRBV2 - TGTGCCACGTCCCCAGGGGATACGCAGTATTTT CATSPGDTQYF
TRBJ2-7 TRBV5-6 - TGTGCCAGCAGCTTGTTCGGGGCGGGAGAGCAGTACTTC CASSLFGAGEQYF